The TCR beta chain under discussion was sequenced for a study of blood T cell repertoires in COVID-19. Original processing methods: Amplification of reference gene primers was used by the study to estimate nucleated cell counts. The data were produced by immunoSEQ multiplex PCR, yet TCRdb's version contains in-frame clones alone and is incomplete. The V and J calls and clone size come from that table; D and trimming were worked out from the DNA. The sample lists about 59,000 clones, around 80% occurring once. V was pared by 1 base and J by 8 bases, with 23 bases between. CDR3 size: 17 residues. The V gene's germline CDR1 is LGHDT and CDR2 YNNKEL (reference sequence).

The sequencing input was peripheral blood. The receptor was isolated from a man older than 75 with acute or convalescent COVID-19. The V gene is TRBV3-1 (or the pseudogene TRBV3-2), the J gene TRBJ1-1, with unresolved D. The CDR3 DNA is TGTGCCAGCAGCCAAGTTTGGCAAGCCAGGCCAGGCCGAGAAGCTTTCTTT. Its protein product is CASSQVWQARPGREAFF.